The rows below give T cell receptor beta chains drawn from one sample of a study of T cells in Graves' hyperthyroidism and ophthalmopathy. TCRdb passed the multiplex PCR reads through MiXCR, listing each CDR3 protein once. This table holds 550,000 to 650,000 distinct CDR3 sequences, approximately 14% found once. Source material: blood. Source of these receptors: a woman between 40 and 50 years old with Graves' hyperthyroidism. CDR3s include the opening cysteine and the closing phenylalanine or tryptophan. The order of the fields is clone size, D gene, V gene, J gene, CDR3 DNA, CDR3 protein. The D gene is left open where the match is weak. Size values are once, few and many counts, or a class for expanded clones, and some rows have none.

clone size: many; D gene: -; V gene: TRBV7-2; J gene: TRBJ2-1; CDR3 DNA: TGTGCCAGCAGCTTATTCGGGTACAATGAGCAGTTCTTC; CDR3 protein: CASSLFGYNEQFF
clone size: many; D gene: -; V gene: TRBV7-2; J gene: TRBJ2-1; CDR3 DNA: TGTGCCAGCAGCTTAAGGGGGAACAATGAGCAGTTCTTC; CDR3 protein: CASSLRGNNEQFF
clone size: many; D gene: TRBD2; V gene: TRBV28; J gene: TRBJ2-7; CDR3 DNA: TGTGCCAGCAGTCTCGGGACTAGCGGGATAGCCTACGAGCAGTACTTC; CDR3 protein: CASSLGTSGIAYEQYF
clone size: -; D gene: TRBD1; V gene: TRBV27; J gene: TRBJ1-1; CDR3 DNA: TGTGCCAGCAGCCCGACAGGGGGAGTTGAGGCTTTCTTT; CDR3 protein: CASSPTGGVEAFF
clone size: -; D gene: -; V gene: TRBV11-2; J gene: TRBJ2-3; CDR3 DNA: TGTGCCAGCAGCTTAGGGAGGGGAGCGGCGGATACGCAGTATTTT; CDR3 protein: CASSLGRGAADTQYF
clone size: once; D gene: -; V gene: TRBV20-1; J gene: TRBJ2-5; CDR3 DNA: TGCAGTGCTAGTTGTTTCAGTCCTGCGCGGCGCGGCGGCTGCCGGGAGACCCAGTACTTC; CDR3 protein: CSASCFSPARRGGCRETQYF
clone size: once; D gene: TRBD1; V gene: TRBV20-1; J gene: TRBJ2-5; CDR3 DNA: TGCAGTGCTCCCAGGACAGGGTATACAAGGGGAATACCTCAAGAGACCCAGTACTTC; CDR3 protein: CSAPRTGYTRGIPQETQYF
clone size: many; D gene: TRBD1; V gene: TRBV5-1; J gene: TRBJ2-5; CDR3 DNA: TGCGCCAGCAGGTCAACAGGGGGCGAAGAGACCCAGTACTTC; CDR3 protein: CASRSTGGEETQYF
clone size: few; D gene: -; V gene: TRBV24-1; J gene: TRBJ1-1; CDR3 DNA: TGTGCCACCCCAGGTTTTATAATGAACACTGAAGCTTTCTTT; CDR3 protein: CATPGFIMNTEAFF
clone size: many; D gene: TRBD2; V gene: TRBV11-3; J gene: TRBJ2-1; CDR3 DNA: TGTGCCAGCAGCTTAGGATCTAGCGGGGCTTACAATGAGCAGTTCTTC; CDR3 protein: CASSLGSSGAYNEQFF
clone size: many; D gene: TRBD1; V gene: TRBV28; J gene: TRBJ2-7; CDR3 DNA: TGTGCCAGCCGGCAGGAGACAGGGGCAGGCTACGAGCAGTACTTC; CDR3 protein: CASRQETGAGYEQYF
clone size: few; D gene: -; V gene: TRBV28; J gene: TRBJ1-4; CDR3 DNA: TGTGCCAGCAGTACCTCACACGGGTCGACTAATGAAAAACTGTTTTTT; CDR3 protein: CASSTSHGSTNEKLFF
clone size: few; D gene: -; V gene: TRBV7-9; J gene: TRBJ2-7; CDR3 DNA: TGTGCCAGCAGCGGGGGATACGGGAGTTCCTACGAGCAGTACTTC; CDR3 protein: CASSGGYGSSYEQYF
clone size: -; D gene: -; V gene: TRBV6-1; J gene: TRBJ2-7; CDR3 DNA: TGTGCCAGCAGTGAAACTGGGGGGTTAGCCTACGAGCAGTACTTC; CDR3 protein: CASSETGGLAYEQYF
clone size: few; D gene: -; V gene: TRBV12-3/TRBV12-4; J gene: TRBJ2-7; CDR3 DNA: TGTGCCAGCAGCCTGGGGTTGATCTACGAGCAGTACTTC; CDR3 protein: CASSLGLIYEQYF
clone size: many; D gene: TRBD1; V gene: TRBV10-1; J gene: TRBJ2-7; CDR3 DNA: TGCGCCAGCAGTTCTCAGGGGGCCCTTGCCGAGCAGTACTTC; CDR3 protein: CASSSQGALAEQYF
clone size: many; D gene: -; V gene: TRBV5-1; J gene: TRBJ2-7; CDR3 DNA: TGCGCCAGCAGCTTGGGGACGTTCGGCTACGAGCAGTACTTC; CDR3 protein: CASSLGTFGYEQYF
clone size: many; D gene: TRBD1; V gene: TRBV27; J gene: TRBJ2-7; CDR3 DNA: TGTGCCAGCTTTAGGACAGGGGCGTCCTACGAGCAGTACTTC; CDR3 protein: CASFRTGASYEQYF
clone size: once; D gene: -; V gene: TRBV10-3; J gene: TRBJ2-1; CDR3 DNA: TGTGCCATCAGTGAGGAAGAGTACAATGAGCAGTTCTTC; CDR3 protein: CAISEEEYNEQFF
clone size: few; D gene: TRBD1; V gene: TRBV5-1; J gene: TRBJ1-2; CDR3 DNA: TGCGCCAGACGGACAGGGAGGTACTATGGCTACACCTTC; CDR3 protein: CARRTGRYYGYTF
clone size: many; D gene: -; V gene: TRBV3-1; J gene: TRBJ2-1; CDR3 DNA: TGTGCCAGCAGCCAAGATGGTCTCAGAGGGCCGAGGCAGTTCTTC; CDR3 protein: CASSQDGLRGPRQFF
clone size: -; D gene: TRBD2; V gene: TRBV9; J gene: TRBJ2-3; CDR3 DNA: TGTGCCAGCAGCGTAGGCGGGAGAGGCCCAGATACGCAGTATTTT; CDR3 protein: CASSVGGRGPDTQYF
clone size: many; D gene: -; V gene: TRBV28; J gene: TRBJ1-1; CDR3 DNA: TGTGCCAGCAAGCAGAGACAGGACACTGAAGCTTTCTTT; CDR3 protein: CASKQRQDTEAFF
clone size: few; D gene: -; V gene: TRBV7-2; J gene: TRBJ1-1; CDR3 DNA: TGTGCCAGCAGCCCCTATCTGAACACTGAAGCTTTCTTT; CDR3 protein: CASSPYLNTEAFF
clone size: few; D gene: TRBD1; V gene: TRBV7-9; J gene: TRBJ2-7; CDR3 DNA: TGTGCCAGCAGCTTAGCGACAGGGGTCCACGAGCAGTACTTC; CDR3 protein: CASSLATGVHEQYF
clone size: -; D gene: TRBD1; V gene: TRBV6-5; J gene: TRBJ2-2; CDR3 DNA: TGTGCCAGCAGTTACCTAGGGGGCCGGACCGGGGAGCTGTTTTTT; CDR3 protein: CASSYLGGRTGELFF
clone size: -; D gene: TRBD1; V gene: TRBV7-2; J gene: TRBJ2-7; CDR3 DNA: TGTGCCAGCAGCATACAGGGGCTTGGGGAGCAGTACTTC; CDR3 protein: CASSIQGLGEQYF
clone size: -; D gene: -; V gene: TRBV5-6; J gene: TRBJ2-1; CDR3 DNA: TGTGCCAGCATCGACCGGACCGGAAGCTCCTACAATGAGCAGTTCTTC; CDR3 protein: CASIDRTGSSYNEQFF
clone size: few; D gene: -; V gene: TRBV28; J gene: TRBJ2-5; CDR3 DNA: TGTGCCAGCAGTTTATTTCAGGAAGAGACCCAGTACTTC; CDR3 protein: CASSLFQEETQYF
clone size: -; D gene: -; V gene: TRBV28; J gene: TRBJ1-2; CDR3 DNA: TGTGCCAGCAGTCCCCTGACAGTGACCTATGGCTACACCTTC; CDR3 protein: CASSPLTVTYGYTF
clone size: -; D gene: -; V gene: TRBV19; J gene: TRBJ1-6; CDR3 DNA: TGTGCCAGTAGTACAAAGAATTCACCCCTCCACTTT; CDR3 protein: CASSTKNSPLHF
clone size: -; D gene: -; V gene: TRBV3-1; J gene: TRBJ1-4; CDR3 DNA: TGTGCCAGCAGCCAAGAAGGCAGGGGTTATGAAAAACTGTTTTTT; CDR3 protein: CASSQEGRGYEKLFF
clone size: few; D gene: TRBD2; V gene: TRBV2; J gene: TRBJ2-3; CDR3 DNA: TGTGCCAGCAGTCGGATTAGCGGGCGTAGCACAGATACGCAGTATTTT; CDR3 protein: CASSRISGRSTDTQYF
clone size: -; D gene: TRBD1; V gene: TRBV30; J gene: TRBJ2-3; CDR3 DNA: TGTGCCTGGAGTGTGAGCAGGACAGGGGGCGGGTATGGCACAGATACGCAGTATTTT; CDR3 protein: CAWSVSRTGGGYGTDTQYF
clone size: many; D gene: TRBD1; V gene: TRBV12-3/TRBV12-4; J gene: TRBJ1-1; CDR3 DNA: TGTGCCAGCAGGTCGGGACAGGTCCTGAACACTGAAGCTTTCTTT; CDR3 protein: CASRSGQVLNTEAFF
clone size: many; D gene: -; V gene: TRBV3-1; J gene: TRBJ1-1; CDR3 DNA: TGTGCCAGCAGCCAGAGCGGACGGATGAACACTGAAGCTTTCTTT; CDR3 protein: CASSQSGRMNTEAFF
clone size: few; D gene: -; V gene: TRBV5-1; J gene: TRBJ2-1; CDR3 DNA: TGCGCCAGCAGCTCGGGGACCGACGGAAGCAATGAGCAGTTCTTC; CDR3 protein: CASSSGTDGSNEQFF
clone size: few; D gene: TRBD2; V gene: TRBV5-5; J gene: TRBJ2-7; CDR3 DNA: TGTGCCAGCAGTCCCAGCGGGAGGGAAGGCGAGCAGTACTTC; CDR3 protein: CASSPSGREGEQYF
clone size: -; D gene: TRBD1; V gene: TRBV7-3; J gene: TRBJ2-1; CDR3 DNA: TGTGCCAGCAGCCGAACCGGGACAGGGGGCAGGTACAATGAGCAGTTCTTC; CDR3 protein: CASSRTGTGGRYNEQFF
clone size: many; D gene: -; V gene: TRBV27; J gene: TRBJ1-2; CDR3 DNA: TGTGCCAGCAGTTCCCGACGAGGTTCCTGGGGCTATGGCTACACCTTC; CDR3 protein: CASSSRRGSWGYGYTF
clone size: many; D gene: -; V gene: TRBV7-2; J gene: TRBJ2-2; CDR3 DNA: TGTGCCAGCAGCTTAGCGATCTTCGACAACACCGGGGAGCTGTTTTTT; CDR3 protein: CASSLAIFDNTGELFF
clone size: many; D gene: -; V gene: TRBV3-1; J gene: TRBJ2-7; CDR3 DNA: TGTGCCAGCAGCCCCAGACAGGAGAGGTCCTACGAGCAGTACTTC; CDR3 protein: CASSPRQERSYEQYF
clone size: many; D gene: TRBD1; V gene: TRBV18; J gene: TRBJ1-1; CDR3 DNA: TGTGCCAGCTCCCCTTCCCAGGGGGCGCTTGCTGAAGCTTTCTTT; CDR3 protein: CASSPSQGALAEAFF
clone size: many; D gene: TRBD2; V gene: TRBV5-1; J gene: TRBJ2-5; CDR3 DNA: TGCGCCAGCAGCTTGGAAGGACTAGCGGGAGTACTACAGTACTTC; CDR3 protein: CASSLEGLAGVLQYF
clone size: many; D gene: -; V gene: TRBV2; J gene: TRBJ2-7; CDR3 DNA: TGTGCCAGCACTGAGACGCCAGACTACGAGCAGTACTTC; CDR3 protein: CASTETPDYEQYF
clone size: -; D gene: TRBD2; V gene: TRBV4-1; J gene: TRBJ2-3; CDR3 DNA: TGCGCCAGCAGCCAAGATCCTAGCGGGAGCGGAACAGATACGCAGTATTTT; CDR3 protein: CASSQDPSGSGTDTQYF
clone size: few; D gene: -; V gene: TRBV5-1; J gene: TRBJ1-2; CDR3 DNA: TGCGCCAGCAGCTTAACTACAGGGACGTTGGACTATGGCTACACCTTC; CDR3 protein: CASSLTTGTLDYGYTF
clone size: many; D gene: -; V gene: TRBV20-1; J gene: TRBJ1-2; CDR3 DNA: TGCAGTGCAACTCAGGGAACTAACTATGGCTACACCTTC; CDR3 protein: CSATQGTNYGYTF